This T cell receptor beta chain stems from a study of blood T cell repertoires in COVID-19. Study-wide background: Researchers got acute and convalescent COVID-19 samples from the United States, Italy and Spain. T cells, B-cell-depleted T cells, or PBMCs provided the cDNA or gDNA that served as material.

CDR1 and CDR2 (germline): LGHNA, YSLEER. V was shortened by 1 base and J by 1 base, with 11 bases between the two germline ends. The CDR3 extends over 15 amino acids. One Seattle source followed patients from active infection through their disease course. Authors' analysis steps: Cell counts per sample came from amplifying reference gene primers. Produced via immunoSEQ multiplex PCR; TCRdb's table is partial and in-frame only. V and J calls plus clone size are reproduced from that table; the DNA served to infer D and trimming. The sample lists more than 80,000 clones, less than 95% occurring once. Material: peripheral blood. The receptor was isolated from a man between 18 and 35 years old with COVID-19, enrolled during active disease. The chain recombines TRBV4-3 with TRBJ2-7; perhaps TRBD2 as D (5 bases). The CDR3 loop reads CASSQVITRSYEQYF. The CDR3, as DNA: TGCGCCAGCAGCCAAGTCATTACTAGGTCCTACGAGCAGTACTTC.